Following are 26 T cell receptor beta chains from one sample sequenced in a study of technical replicates of blood from several donors (dated by TCRdb to the late 2010s). Library prep was done by the immunoSEQ multiplex PCR assay. The immuneACCESS repertoire file appears here via TCRdb, limited to in-frame rearrangements. These files lack a portion of the clones; in checked studies, under half of the deficit traces to unresolved V genes, and the cause of the others is not known. In all, the sample holds fewer than 85,000 clones, and over 90% of those were seen once. The ten most abundant clones make up 4.7% of the sample. The sample was PBMCs. The receptors stem from a human donor in good health. Some clones in this sample may be carry-over from other donors' samples.

This rearrangement joins TRBV4-3 to TRBJ2-1, with 7 bases matching TRBD2. Germline lookup yields CDR1 LGHNA and CDR2 YSLEER. With 9 bases clipped from V and 6 bases from J, the junction kept 8 bases outside the gene matches. This CDR3 comprises 13 residues. The CDR3 loop reads CASQRGPSNEQFF. CDR3 bases: TGCGCCAGTCAGCGGGGTCCCAGCAATGAGCAGTTCTTC.

The chain is built from TRBV15 and TRBJ1-6; TRBD1 matches at 8 bases. Germline CDR1 LNHNV, CDR2 YYDKDF (reference sequence). The CDR3 is made up of 15 amino acids. V lost 5 bases and J lost 9; bases outside the gene matches: 9. CDR3 residues: CATSGQGLRGSPLHF. In DNA form, the CDR3 reads TGTGCCACCAGCGGACAGGGTTTGAGGGGTTCACCCCTCCACTTT.

The V call is TRBV9, the J call TRBJ2-3, with 13 bases that match TRBD2. V was pared by 4 bases and J by 4 bases, with 3 bases of the junction left unmatched. There are 15 residues in the CDR3. Germline CDR1 is SGDLS and CDR2 is YYNGEE. Here the CDR3 reads CASSPGTSGADTQYF. CDR3 coding DNA: TGTGCCAGCAGCCCCGGGACTAGCGGGGCAGATACGCAGTATTTT. The full variable domain, rest sourced from reference TRBV9 and TRBJ2-3, is DSGVTQTPKHLITATGQRVTLRCSPRSGDLSVYWYQQSLDQGLQFLIQYYNGEERAKGNILERFSAQQFPDLHSELNLSSLELGDSALYFCASSPGTSGADTQYFGPGTRLTVL.

V is TRBV7-8 and J is TRBJ2-7, with a weak D call TRBD2 (5 bases). The V gene lost 5 bases and the J gene lost 6 bases, with 8 bases spanning the gap. The length of the CDR3 is 11 residues. CDR1 and CDR2 from the germline V gene are SGHVS and FQNEAQ. The CDR3 here is CASSKAGEQYF. CDR3 nucleotides: TGTGCCAGCAGCAAGGCGGGCGAGCAGTACTTC. The variable domain in full, completed from reference TRBV7-8 and TRBJ2-7, reads GAGVSQSPRYKVAKRGQDVALRCDPISGHVSLFWYQQALGQGPEFLTYFQNEAQLDKSGLPSDRFFAERPEGSVSTLKIQRTQQEDSAVYLCASSKAGEQYFGPGTRLTVT.

The CDR3 loop reads CAISDSGTSGKTQYF. The CDR3 nucleotides are TGTGCCATCAGTGATTCCGGGACTAGCGGAAAGACCCAGTACTTC. V gene TRBV10-3 combines with J gene TRBJ2-5; TRBD2 matches 11 bases. Trimming removed 3 bases from V and 6 bases from J; junction bases left unmatched: 6. CDR3 length equals 15 residues. The germline V gene encodes CDR1 ENHRY and CDR2 SYGVKD.

The gene calls are TRBV13 and TRBJ2-1; 9 bases map to TRBD2. Germline trimming cut 1 base from V and 8 bases from J; bases unmatched to any gene: 6. Germline-derived CDR1 and CDR2 are PRHDT and FYEKMQ (reference sequence). The CDR3 runs to 15 residues. CDR3 region: CASSLEAAGGDEQFF. The DNA of the CDR3 is TGTGCCAGCAGCTTAGAAGCAGCGGGAGGCGATGAGCAGTTCTTC.

The CDR3 sequence is CASRISGIYGYTF. DNA for the CDR3: TGTGCCAGCAGGATTTCCGGTATCTATGGCTACACCTTC. The rearrangement joins TRBV6-1 to TRBJ1-2; D ambiguous. This CDR3 has 13 residues. Germline V CDR1 and CDR2: MNHNS, SASEGT. V was clipped by 6 bases and J by 4 bases, with 12 bases between them.

This chain links TRBV6-4 with TRBJ1-2; D remains ambiguous. V lost 2 bases, J lost 6 bases, and 13 bases lay in between. Per the germline V gene, CDR1 is MRHNA and CDR2 is SNTAGT. The CDR3 length is 14 residues. The CDR3 loop reads CASSDAGIFHGYTF. As DNA, the CDR3 is TGTGCCAGCAGTGACGCGGGAATATTTCATGGCTACACCTTC.

V is TRBV18 and J is TRBJ2-7; D is perhaps TRBD1 (6 bases). V was trimmed by 3 bases and J by 6 bases, leaving 12 bases between them. Looked up from germline, CDR1 is KGHSH and CDR2 is LQKENI. This CDR3 region has 13 residues. CDR3 loop: CASSPQRGGEQYF. Here the CDR3 DNA reads TGTGCCAGCTCACCCCAGCGAGGGGGCGAGCAGTACTTC.

V gene TRBV11-3 combines with J gene TRBJ2-5; maybe TRBD1 (6 bases). This CDR3 comprises 15 residues. Deletions cut 5 bases from V and 2 bases from J, with 15 bases between. Per germline, CDR1 SGHNT and CDR2 YENEEA. The CDR3 is CASSPTVQGQETQYF. The CDR3 region has the DNA TGTGCCAGCAGCCCCACCGTGCAGGGGCAAGAGACCCAGTACTTC.

V usage is TRBV6-1 and J usage is TRBJ1-1; D is unresolved. V shed 0 bases and J shed 7 bases, with 9 bases lying between them. This CDR3 spans 13 amino acids. The germline CDR1 and CDR2 sequences are MNHNS and SASEGT. CDR3 region: CASSEAQRFEAFF. The CDR3 DNA sequence: TGTGCCAGCAGTGAAGCGCAGAGGTTTGAAGCTTTCTTT.

This chain connects TRBV6-6 to TRBJ1-1; D not resolved. V gave up 8 bases and J gave up 3 bases, with 10 bases separating them. The CDR3 totals 12 residues. Germline CDR1 is MNHNY and CDR2 is SVGAGI (reference sequence). CDR3 coding DNA: TGTGCCAGCGGGCCGGCCCACACTGAAGCTTTCTTT. Residues: CASGPAHTEAFF.

The genes are TRBV27 and TRBJ2-5; 8 bases match TRBD1. Germline CDR1 is MNHEY and CDR2 is SMNVEV (reference sequence). V lost 7 bases, J lost 4 bases, and 5 bases stayed unmatched. The CDR3 runs to 13 residues. The CDR3 loop reads CASNRQGSETQYF. CDR3 in DNA: TGTGCCAGCAACCGACAGGGGTCAGAGACCCAGTACTTC.

The chain carries TRBV12-5 and TRBJ2-7, with 7 bases aligning to TRBD2. Germline V gene sequence: CDR1 LGHNT, CDR2 FRNRAP. This CDR3 is built from 15 residues. V lost 6 bases to trimming and J lost 6 bases; unmatched junction nucleotides: 14. DNA for the CDR3: TGTGCTAGTGGCACGGGACTACTTACAGCCCTCGAGCAGTACTTC. It codes for CASGTGLLTALEQYF.

This chain uses TRBV7-9 with TRBJ1-5; no firm D call. In germline, CDR1 is SEHNR, CDR2 FQNEAQ (reference sequence). The CDR3 extends over 14 amino acids. V shed 1 base and J shed 0 bases, with 4 bases lying between them. CDR3 sequence (DNA): TGTGCCAGCAGCTTAGACGGTAGCAATCAGCCCCAGCATTTT. Amino acid sequence: CASSLDGSNQPQHF.

The chain couples TRBV7-8 to TRBJ2-1, with TRBD2 matching over 8 bases. CDR1 is SGHVS, CDR2 FQNEAQ, per germline. The CDR3 loop spans 16 amino acids. The junction had 11 bases not matched to a gene; V was cut back by 3 bases and J by 7 bases. CDR3 nucleotide sequence: TGTGCCAGCAGCTTCCTAATAGAAGCGGGAGTTAATGAGCAGTTCTTC. It codes for CASSFLIEAGVNEQFF.

J is TRBJ1-4 and V is TRBV7-9; 8 bases are shared with TRBD1. The V and J ends lost 1 base and 7 bases, in that order; junction bases with no gene match: 5. Germline CDR1 and CDR2: SEHNR and FQNEAQ (reference sequence). The CDR3 contains 15 residues. The CDR3 coding sequence is TGTGCCAGCAGCTTAGTGGGACAGGCGGGTGAAAAACTGTTTTTT. As protein: CASSLVGQAGEKLFF.

The V and J genes are TRBV5-1 and TRBJ2-5, with 11 bases lining up with TRBD1. The CDR3 extends over 16 amino acids. The trim removed 2 bases at V and 5 bases at J, leaving 8 bases unmatched. Germline V gene data show CDR1 as SGHRS and CDR2 as YFSETQ. CDR3 coding DNA: TGCGCCAGCAGCTTTTTCGGACAGGGGGCAATTGAGACCCAGTACTTC. This encodes CASSFFGQGAIETQYF.

In this sample, this clone turned up once. This chain links TRBV18 with TRBJ1-3; 8 nucleotides align to TRBD1. The CDR3 sequence is 17 residues long. Trimming removed 3 bases from V and 4 bases from J; junction bases left unmatched: 11. The germline gives CDR1 KGHSH, CDR2 LQKENI. The CDR3 bases are TGTGCCAGCTCACCTCCACCCCGACAGGGGTCCGGAAACACCATATATTTT. Protein product: CASSPPPRQGSGNTIYF. Combining the CDR3 with reference TRBV18 and TRBJ1-3 gives the whole variable domain NAGVMQNPRHLVRRRGQEARLRCSPMKGHSHVYWYRQLPEEGLKFMVYLQKENIIDESGMPKERFSAEFPKEGPSILRIQQVVRGDSAAYFCASSPPPRQGSGNTIYFGEGSWLTVV.

The J gene is TRBJ2-5, the V gene TRBV6-5; D might be TRBD1 (6 bases). V lost 2 bases to trimming and J lost 0 bases, with 13 bases between them. The CDR3 covers 16 residues. Germline CDR1 and CDR2: MNHEY and SVGAGI. CDR3 sequence: CASSYRQVRYQETQYF. Here the CDR3 DNA reads TGTGCCAGCAGTTACCGACAGGTTAGGTACCAAGAGACCCAGTACTTC.

The chain joins TRBV19 to TRBJ2-7, with 11 bases that match TRBD2. In germline, CDR1 is LNHDA, CDR2 SQIVND (reference sequence). This CDR3 is 16 amino acids long. Trimming removed 5 bases from V and 3 bases from J; junction bases left unmatched: 9. CDR3 coding DNA: TGTGCCAGTAGTGCATCGACTAGCGGGACAAACTACGAGCAGTACTTC. Protein sequence: CASSASTSGTNYEQYF.

The genes are TRBV11-3 and TRBJ2-3, with TRBD2 matching 9 bases. In germline, CDR1 is SGHNT, CDR2 YENEEA. The V gene end was trimmed by 4 bases and the J gene end by 2 bases; junction bases not matched to a gene: 7. This CDR3 spans 16 amino acids. The DNA for the CDR3 is TGTGCCAGCAGCTCGGATCTAGCGGGAAACACAGATACGCAGTATTTT. Its protein product is CASSSDLAGNTDTQYF.

V usage is TRBV6-6 and J usage is TRBJ2-7; 7 positions agree with TRBD1. Germline trimming cut 2 bases from V and 3 bases from J; bases unmatched to any gene: 1. CDR3 length: 13 residues. Germline V gene sequence: CDR1 MNHNY, CDR2 SVGAGI (reference sequence). CDR3 loop: CASSYGDSYEQYF. The CDR3 DNA sequence: TGTGCCAGCAGTTACGGGGACAGCTACGAGCAGTACTTC.

The rearrangement joins TRBV7-7 to TRBJ2-5; D is perhaps TRBD2 (6 bases). This CDR3 region has 14 residues. Germline V gives CDR1 SSHAT, CDR2 FNYEAQ (reference sequence). V gave up 1 base and J gave up 7 bases, with 13 bases separating them. Here the CDR3 DNA reads TGTGCCAGCAGCTTAGAGCGGGTTGAGGGGACCCAGTACTTC. It translates to CASSLERVEGTQYF.

V is TRBV5-4 and J is TRBJ2-5; the D gene is possibly TRBD1 (5 bases). There are 13 residues in the CDR3. Between the trimmed V and J ends, which lost 4 bases and 1 base, there was a span of 8 bases. The V gene's germline CDR1 is SGHNT and CDR2 YYREEE (reference sequence). For the CDR3, the DNA is TGTGCCAGCAGCAAAGACAGCCAAGAGACCCAGTACTTC. This translates into CASSKDSQETQYF.

J is TRBJ1-2 and V is TRBV15; D uncertain. The germline V gene encodes CDR1 LNHNV and CDR2 YYDKDF (reference sequence). There are 13 residues in the CDR3. V lost 5 bases and J lost 6, with 13 bases in between. The CDR3 DNA reads TGTGCCACCAGCTCAAGAGGGTACGATGGCTACACCTTC. The encoded protein is CATSSRGYDGYTF.